This T cell receptor (beta chain) was retrieved from a study of spatial heterogeneity in lung cancer. In its sample, this clonotype is medium-sized. The target antigen is unknown. The V gene lost 2 bases and the J gene lost 6 bases, with 14 bases spanning the gap. Germline lookup yields CDR1 GTSNPN and CDR2 SVGIG (reference sequence). This CDR3 has 13 amino acids. The time point denotes: sample taken at primary tumor resection. Findings and limits, study-wide: Expanded intratumoral alpha and beta TCR counts tracked tumor mutation counts.

TCRdb used MiXCR to reprocess the 5' RACE reads, holding one entry per CDR3 protein. The sample records over a thousand distinct CDR3 sequences, 16% being singletons. Sequencing used lung tumor tissue, obtained at surgery. The genes are TRBV30 and TRBJ2-7, with D tentatively TRBD1 or TRBD2 (5 bases each). This TCR derives from a female donor with early-stage non-small cell lung cancer. The CDR3 DNA sequence: TGTGCCTGGAGTCATGGGACGTTCGGCGAGCAGTACTTC. As protein: CAWSHGTFGEQYF.